This T cell receptor (beta chain) was identified during a study of blood T cell repertoires in COVID-19. This clone appeared a single time. Trimming took off 2 bases at V and 1 base at J, with 25 bases between the two ends. CDR3 size: 21 residues. CDR1 is KGHDR and CDR2 is SFDVKD in the germline V gene. In the study's own analysis: Reference gene primer amplification gave nucleated cell count estimates. Some clones are missing from TCRdb's copy, which holds only in-frame ones; the method was immunoSEQ multiplex PCR. For V, J and clone size, that table is used; D and trimming come from the DNA. The sample has 180,000 or so clones; roughly 85% are singletons.

The TCR originated in a man aged 60 to 75 with acute or convalescent COVID-19. The chain uses TRBV24-1 and TRBJ2-2, with D possibly being TRBD2 (6 bases). Sequencing was done on a sample of peripheral blood. CDR3 amino acids: CATSDSKLLTSWGMNTGELFF. The CDR3 coding sequence is TGTGCCACCAGTGATTCCAAACTCTTGACTAGTTGGGGCATGAACACCGGGGAGCTGTTTTTT.